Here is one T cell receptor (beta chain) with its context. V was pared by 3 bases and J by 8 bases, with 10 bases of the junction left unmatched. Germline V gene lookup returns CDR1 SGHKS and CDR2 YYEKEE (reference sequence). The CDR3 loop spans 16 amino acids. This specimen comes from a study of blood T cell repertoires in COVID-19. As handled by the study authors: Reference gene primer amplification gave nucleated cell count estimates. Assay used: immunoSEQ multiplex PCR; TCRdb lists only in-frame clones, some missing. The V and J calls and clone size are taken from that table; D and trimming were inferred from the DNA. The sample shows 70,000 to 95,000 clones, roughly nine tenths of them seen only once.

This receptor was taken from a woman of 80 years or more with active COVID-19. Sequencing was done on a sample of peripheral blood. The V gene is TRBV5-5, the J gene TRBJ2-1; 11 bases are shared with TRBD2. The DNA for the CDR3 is TGTGCCAGCAGCTCCTCCCCTAGCGGGAGGACCTATGAGCAGTTCTTC. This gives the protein CASSSSPSGRTYEQFF.